This TCR beta chain emerged from a study of T cell responses to AZD1222 COVID-19 vaccine. Here immunoSEQ multiplex PCR was the method, and the copy in TCRdb shows in-frame clones only, minus some. The table includes fewer than 200,000 clones, about 86% detected once. This clone came up a few times. Antigen unknown. Whole-study findings and limits: Among the donors, most were white British and more were female, and clonal diversity was possibly underestimated. CD4 TCRs covered the whole spike, strongest at regions 160-218 and 743-854. All repertoire sampling was performed exclusively after the peak T cell response.

Timing groups of about 4 and about 12 weeks for second doses were pooled. V lost 5 bases and J 3 bases, leaving 7 bases between the germline ends. This CDR3 region has 13 residues. This specimen was peripheral blood, taken 28 days after the second AZD1222 dose. The receptor's source is an adult who received the AZD1222 COVID-19 vaccine. The V and J genes are TRBV12-3 or TRBV12-4 and TRBJ2-2; D may be TRBD1 (5 bases). The CDR3 loop is CASSLRDTGELFF. CDR3 nucleotide sequence: TGTGCCAGCAGTCTCAGGGACACCGGGGAGCTGTTTTTT.